One and the same sample provided the 23 T cell receptor beta chains below, sequenced in a study of breast tumors, draining lymph nodes, adjacent tissues. TCRdb re-analysed the multiplex PCR reads in MiXCR, keeping a single row per CDR3 protein. The sample lists about 230,000 distinct CDR3 sequences, about a third occurring once. Samples came from axillary lymph nodes draining the breast cancer. The material sequenced was axillary lymph node tissue. These receptors were taken from a female donor with breast cancer. Some clones in this sample may be carry-over from other donors' samples.

The table lists this clonotype with many counts. V is TRBV13 and J is TRBJ2-2; 11 bases are a match to TRBD1. V dropped 6 bases and J dropped 2; count of bases not matched to a gene: 5. The germline gives CDR1 PRHDT, CDR2 FYEKMQ (reference sequence). This CDR3 comprises 16 residues. CDR3 DNA sequence: TGTGCCAGCAGGTCGGACAGGGGGCACAACACCGGGGAGCTGTTTTTT. Translating gives CASRSDRGHNTGELFF.

This clonotype appeared many times. This sequence joins TRBV5-1 and TRBJ2-1; 7 bases fit TRBD2. V was pared by 0 bases and J by 7 bases, with 7 bases of the junction left unmatched. The CDR3 length is 15 residues. Germline V gene data show CDR1 as SGHRS and CDR2 as YFSETQ. CDR3 region: CASSLADGRSNEQFF. CDR3 DNA: TGCGCCAGCAGCTTGGCTGACGGGAGGAGTAATGAGCAGTTCTTC.

This clonotype was counted ten times or more. The rearrangement links TRBV20-1 to TRBJ2-7; D is perhaps TRBD1 (5 bases). This CDR3 comprises 15 residues. Trimming removed 3 bases from V and 2 bases from J, with 17 bases in between. The germline gives CDR1 DFQATT, CDR2 SNEGSKA (reference sequence). This chain's CDR3 is CSARQLGHQAYEQYF. DNA for the CDR3: TGCAGTGCTAGGCAACTGGGGCACCAAGCCTACGAGCAGTACTTC.

The sample holds many counts of this clonotype. V usage is TRBV5-8 and J usage is TRBJ1-4, with TRBD1 identical over 7 bases. Looked up from germline, CDR1 is SGHTS and CDR2 is YDEGEE. V gave up 5 bases and J gave up 7 bases; unmatched junction bases: 11. The CDR3 consists of 15 residues. In DNA form, the CDR3 reads TGTGCCAGCAGTTCTGGACAGGCAGGGCGTGAAAAACTGTTTTTT. It encodes CASSSGQAGREKLFF. The full variable domain, with the rest looked up from reference TRBV5-8 and TRBJ1-4, is EAGVTQSPTHLIKTRGQQATLRCSPISGHTSVYWYQQALGLGLQFLLWYDEGEERNRGNFPPRFSGRQFPNYSSELNVNALELEDSALYLCASSSGQAGREKLFFGSGTQLSVL.

There are many counts of this clonotype. Mismatch with germline at one junction end may stem from a read error. V gene TRBV20-1 combines with J gene TRBJ2-5, with 10 positions matching TRBD1. Per the germline V gene, CDR1 is DFQATT and CDR2 is SNEGSKA (reference sequence). The CDR3 is 13 amino acids. The CDR3 loop is CSARDRGRETQYF. Written as DNA, the CDR3 is TGCAGCGCTAGGGACAGGGGCAGGGAGACCCAGTACTTC.

The V and J genes are TRBV5-1 and TRBJ1-1, with no clear D. CDR1 and CDR2 from the germline V gene are SGHRS and YFSETQ. V was pared by 3 bases and J by 1 base, with 7 bases between. The CDR3 contains 13 residues. Written as DNA, the CDR3 is TGCGCCAGCAGCTGGGGTTGGAACACTGAAGCTTTCTTT. Translating gives CASSWGWNTEAFF.

This clonotype was picked up a small number of times. The chain joins TRBV27 to TRBJ2-5; possibly TRBD2 for D (6 bases). Trimming took off 4 bases at V and 2 bases at J, with 14 bases between the two ends. This CDR3 is built from 15 residues. CDR1 MNHEY and CDR2 SMNVEV come from the germline V gene (reference sequence). The CDR3 is CASSSRRDFQETQYF. Written as DNA, the CDR3 is TGTGCCAGCAGTTCTCGTAGGGACTTTCAAGAGACCCAGTACTTC.

With respect to this clonotype: This may be a read error, as it is one base from a much larger clone. This chain connects TRBV5-1 to TRBJ2-1; 14 bases align to TRBD2. Germline V lookup: CDR1 SGHRS, CDR2 YFSETQ. The CDR3 has 15 amino acids. V was pared by 7 bases and J by 9 bases, with 9 bases of the junction left unmatched. The CDR3 region is CASGTTSGRALEQFF. The DNA for the CDR3 is TGCGCCAGCGGCACGACTAGCGGGAGGGCCCTTGAGCAGTTCTTC.

This clonotype came up many times. The rearrangement joins TRBV9 to TRBJ2-1, with 14 positions matching TRBD2. Germline CDR1 reads SGDLS; CDR2 reads YYNGEE. CDR3 length: 15 amino acids. Germline trimming cut 0 bases from V and 8 bases from J; bases unmatched to any gene: 1. The CDR3 DNA follows: TGTGCCAGCAGCGTAGGGGGACTAGCGGGAGATGAGCAGTTCTTC. It translates to CASSVGGLAGDEQFF.

Many counts were recorded for this clonotype. V usage is TRBV2 and J usage is TRBJ2-4; D is unclear. Deletions cut 3 bases from V and 4 bases from J, with 4 bases between. The CDR3 spans 12 residues. The V gene's germline CDR1 is SNHLY and CDR2 FYNNEI. The CDR3 DNA follows: TGTGCCAGCAGTGAGGAGAAAAACATTCAGTACTTC. As protein: CASSEEKNIQYF.

This clonotype was recorded many times. Germline is not matched at one junction end, which may reflect a read error. V is TRBV4-3 and J is TRBJ2-2; 11 positions agree with TRBD1. This CDR3 has 16 amino acids. From germline, CDR1 is LGHNA and CDR2 YSLEER. The CDR3 nucleotides are TGTGCCAGCAGCCCTAGGACAGGGGGCTATACCGGGGAGCTGTTTTTT. It codes for CASSPRTGGYTGELFF.

This clonotype was seen a few times. The rearrangement uses TRBV3-1 and TRBJ2-5; possible D gene TRBD2, 6 bases. This CDR3 region has 17 residues. V shed 1 base and J shed 0 bases, with 15 bases lying between them. Germline CDR1 and CDR2: LGHDT and YNNKEL (reference sequence). The CDR3 DNA sequence: TGTGCCAGCAGCCAAGGGATGGGGGGAGCCTACCAAGAGACCCAGTACTTC. Residues: CASSQGMGGAYQETQYF.

This clonotype was counted at least ten times. The chain links TRBV7-9 to TRBJ2-1; TRBD1 agrees at 8 bases. The V gene end was trimmed by 3 bases and the J gene end by 5 bases; junction bases not matched to a gene: 6. Germline values: CDR1 SEHNR, CDR2 FQNEAQ (reference sequence). The CDR3 extends over 15 amino acids. The CDR3 loop reads CASSFGRGRNNEQFF. The CDR3 region has the DNA TGTGCCAGCAGCTTTGGCAGGGGGCGAAACAATGAGCAGTTCTTC. Full variable domain (outside the CDR3, taken from reference TRBV7-9 and TRBJ2-1): DTGVSQNPRHKITKRGQNVTFRCDPISEHNRLYWYRQTLGQGPEFLTYFQNEAQLEKSRLLSDRFSAERPKGSFSTLEIQRTEQGDSAMYLCASSFGRGRNNEQFFGPGTRLTVL.

Comments on this clonotype: The missing conserved phenylalanine or tryptophan at the end of this CDR3 makes a read error likely. The rearrangement uses TRBV20-1 and TRBJ1-5, with D possibly being TRBD1 (6 bases). CDR3 size: 13 residues. Germline-derived CDR1 and CDR2 are DFQATT and SNEGSKA (reference sequence). The ends were cut back, 5 bases at V and 3 bases at J, with 11 bases in the middle. In DNA, the CDR3 is TGCAGTGCTCACAGGGAGGACAATCAGCCCCAGCATGTG. This encodes CSAHREDNQPQHV.

This clonotype was counted ten times or more. This chain links TRBV4-3 with TRBJ1-4, with a tentative D call TRBD1 (5 bases). In germline, CDR1 is LGHNA, CDR2 YSLEER. This CDR3 is 16 amino acids long. Between the trimmed V and J ends, which lost 0 bases and 6 bases, there was a span of 14 bases. CDR3 nucleotide sequence: TGCGCCAGCAGCCAAGAAGGGGCAGGGAGGGATGAAAAACTGTTTTTT. Translating it yields CASSQEGAGRDEKLFF.

The gene calls are TRBV18 and TRBJ2-3; D unresolved. This CDR3 is 14 amino acids long. Looked up from germline, CDR1 is KGHSH and CDR2 is LQKENI. V lost 3 bases to trimming and J lost 2 bases, with 9 bases between them. The CDR3 protein is CASSPGIDTDTQYF. CDR3 sequence (DNA): TGTGCCAGCTCACCGGGCATAGACACAGATACGCAGTATTTT. The variable domain in full, with the rest retrieved from reference TRBV18 and TRBJ2-3, is NAGVMQNPRHLVRRRGQEARLRCSPMKGHSHVYWYRQLPEEGLKFMVYLQKENIIDESGMPKERFSAEFPKEGPSILRIQQVVRGDSAAYFCASSPGIDTDTQYFGPGTRLTVL.

The V and J genes are TRBV15 and TRBJ1-2; D is possibly TRBD1 (5 bases). Trimming took off 3 bases at V and 6 bases at J, with 17 bases between the two ends. The CDR3 has 15 amino acids. CDR1 and CDR2 (germline): LNHNV, YYDKDF (reference sequence). The chain's CDR3 is CATSRILRVGDGYTF. In DNA, the CDR3 is TGTGCCACCAGCAGGATCCTCAGGGTGGGGGATGGCTACACCTTC.

This clonotype was detected many times. CDR3 sequence: CSATSGRARTSSTDTQYF. In DNA, the CDR3 is TGCAGTGCAACTAGCGGGAGGGCCCGTACTTCTAGCACAGATACGCAGTATTTT. The chain recombines TRBV20-1 with TRBJ2-3; 13 bases align to TRBD2. V was pared by 6 bases and J by 0 bases, with 12 bases of the junction left unmatched. This CDR3 is 18 amino acids long. Germline values: CDR1 DFQATT, CDR2 SNEGSKA (reference sequence).

The chain links TRBV29-1 to TRBJ1-1; TRBD1 is a possible D gene (5 bases). The ends were cut back, 6 bases at V and 4 bases at J, with 9 bases in the middle. The germline V gene has CDR1 SQVTM and CDR2 ANQGSEA. This CDR3 comprises 11 residues. DNA for the CDR3: TGCAGCGTACACAGGACCACTGAAGCTTTCTTT. Translating gives CSVHRTTEAFF.

This clonotype was observed at least ten times. The genes are TRBV5-1 and TRBJ2-3; 15 positions match TRBD2. CDR1 SGHRS and CDR2 YFSETQ come from the germline V gene. The V segment lost 10 bases and the J segment 6 bases; nucleotides outside the gene matches: 3. CDR3 length equals 13 residues. The CDR3 spells CAGGTSGRDTQYF. The DNA for the CDR3 is TGCGCCGGGGGGACTAGCGGGAGGGATACGCAGTATTTT.

A few counts support this clonotype. This clone may be a read error of a much larger clone one base away. The chain joins TRBV20-1 to TRBJ2-7; 10 nucleotides agree with TRBD1. The J segment lost 6 bases and the V segment lost 5 bases, leaving 10 bases of the junction unmatched. The CDR3 extends over 14 amino acids. Germline loops: CDR1 DFQATT, CDR2 SNEGSKA (reference sequence). CDR3 loop: CSAARTTGGSEQYF. CDR3 sequence (DNA): TGCAGTGCTGCGCGTACGACAGGGGGCTCCGAGCAGTACTTC.

The genes are TRBV27 and TRBJ1-1, with 10 nucleotides matching TRBD1. Germline V gives CDR1 MNHEY, CDR2 SMNVEV (reference sequence). The CDR3 has 15 residues. J was trimmed by 6 bases and V by 3 bases; bases with no gene match: 7. The CDR3 sequence is CASSFGQGGNSEAFF. CDR3 nucleotide sequence: TGTGCCAGCAGTTTCGGACAGGGGGGGAATTCTGAAGCTTTCTTT.

This clonotype has a count of ten or more. This rearrangement joins TRBV7-3 to TRBJ2-2, with 15 nucleotides matching TRBD2. Germline V lookup: CDR1 SGHTA, CDR2 FQGTGA. Unmatched junction bases numbered 10, after V lost 5 bases and J lost 6 bases. There are 18 residues in the CDR3. The CDR3 is CASSNGLAGGLISGELFF. CDR3 nucleotides: TGTGCCAGCAGCAATGGACTAGCGGGAGGGTTAATATCCGGGGAGCTGTTTTTT. Drawing the rest from reference TRBV7-3 and TRBJ2-2, the complete variable domain is GAGVSQTPSNKVTEKGKYVELRCDPISGHTALYWYRQSLGQGPEFLIYFQGTGAADDSGLPNDRFFAVRPEGSVSTLKIQRTERGDSAVYLCASSNGLAGGLISGELFFGEGSRLTVL.